The subject of this entry is one T cell receptor (beta chain). No antigen is known for it. Via MiXCR, TCRdb re-called the 5' RACE reads, giving one row per CDR3 protein. The data show 350,000 to 500,000 distinct CDR3 sequences, under 25% seen once. The source of the sample is a study of T-cell memory formation after mild COVID-19. Broader study findings: Clones that got smaller from day 15 to 85 had even CD4/CD8, while clones growing later tipped toward CD4+.

The CDR3 runs to 19 residues. Germline assignment: CDR1 KGHSH and CDR2 LQKENI. V dropped 3 bases and J dropped 6; count of bases not matched to a gene: 20. V and J are TRBV18 and TRBJ2-3; 8 bases align to TRBD2. What was sequenced was PBMCs or a T cell subset sorted from them (not recorded which). This TCR was sampled from an adult woman who had mild COVID-19 (a few samples of this study predate the infection). Cell type and time point are not known. The CDR3 nucleotides read TGTGCCAGCTCACCGACTGCCAGCGGGAGTCTTGCGAACGGGGATACGCAGTATTTT. Protein sequence: CASSPTASGSLANGDTQYF.